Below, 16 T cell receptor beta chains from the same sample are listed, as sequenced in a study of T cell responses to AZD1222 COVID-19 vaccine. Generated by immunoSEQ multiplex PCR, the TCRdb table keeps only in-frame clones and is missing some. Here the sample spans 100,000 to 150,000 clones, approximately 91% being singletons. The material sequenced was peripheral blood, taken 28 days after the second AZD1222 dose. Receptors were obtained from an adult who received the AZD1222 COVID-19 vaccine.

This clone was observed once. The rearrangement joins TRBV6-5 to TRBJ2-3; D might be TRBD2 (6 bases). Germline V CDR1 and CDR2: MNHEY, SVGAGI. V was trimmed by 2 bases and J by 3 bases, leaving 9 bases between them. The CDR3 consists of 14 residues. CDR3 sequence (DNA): TGTGCCAGCAGTTACGAACTAGCAACAGATACGCAGTATTTT. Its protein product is CASSYELATDTQYF.

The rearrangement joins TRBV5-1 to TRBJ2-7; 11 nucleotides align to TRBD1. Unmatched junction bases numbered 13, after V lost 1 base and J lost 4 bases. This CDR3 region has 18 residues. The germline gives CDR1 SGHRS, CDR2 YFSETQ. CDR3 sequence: CASSLRQTGQGVLYEQYF. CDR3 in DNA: TGCGCCAGCAGCTTGAGGCAGACGGGACAGGGGGTTTTGTACGAGCAGTACTTC.

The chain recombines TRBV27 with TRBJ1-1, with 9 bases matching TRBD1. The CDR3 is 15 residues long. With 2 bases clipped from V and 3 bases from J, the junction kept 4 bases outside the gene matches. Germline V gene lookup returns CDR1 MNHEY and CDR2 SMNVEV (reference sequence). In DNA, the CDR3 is TGTGCCAGCAGTTTAGGGACAGGGCAGTACACTGAAGCTTTCTTT. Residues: CASSLGTGQYTEAFF.

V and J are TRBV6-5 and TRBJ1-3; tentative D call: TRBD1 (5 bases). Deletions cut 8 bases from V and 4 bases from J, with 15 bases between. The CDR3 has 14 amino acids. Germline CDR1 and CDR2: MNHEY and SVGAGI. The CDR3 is CASVSGGAGNTIYF. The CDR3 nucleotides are TGTGCCAGCGTCTCGGGGGGAGCCGGAAACACCATATATTTT.

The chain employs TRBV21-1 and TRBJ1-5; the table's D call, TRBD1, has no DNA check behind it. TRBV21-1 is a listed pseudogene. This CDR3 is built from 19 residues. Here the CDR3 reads CASSRLEDSIYTGNQPQHF. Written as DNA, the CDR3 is TGTGCCAGCAGCCGCCTCGAGGACAGCATCTATACGGGCAATCAGCCCCAGCATTTT.

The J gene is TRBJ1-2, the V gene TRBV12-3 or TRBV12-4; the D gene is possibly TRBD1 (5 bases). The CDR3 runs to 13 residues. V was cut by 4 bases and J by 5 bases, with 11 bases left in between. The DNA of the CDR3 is TGTGCCAGCAGTTCCGGGGGAGGGTATGGCTACACCTTC. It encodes CASSSGGGYGYTF.

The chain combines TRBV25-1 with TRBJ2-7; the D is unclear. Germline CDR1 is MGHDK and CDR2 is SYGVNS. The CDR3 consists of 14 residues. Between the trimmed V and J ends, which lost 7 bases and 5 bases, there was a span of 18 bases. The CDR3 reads CASIPIRDGDEQYF. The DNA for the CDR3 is TGTGCCAGCATCCCGATCAGAGACGGAGACGAGCAGTACTTC.

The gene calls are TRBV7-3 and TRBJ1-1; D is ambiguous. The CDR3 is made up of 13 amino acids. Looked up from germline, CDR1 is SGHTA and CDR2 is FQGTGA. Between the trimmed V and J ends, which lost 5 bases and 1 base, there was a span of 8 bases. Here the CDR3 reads CASSLNTNTEAFF. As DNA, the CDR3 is TGTGCCAGCAGCCTAAACACGAACACTGAAGCTTTCTTT. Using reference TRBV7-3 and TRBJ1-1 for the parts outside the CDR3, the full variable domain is GAGVSQTPSNKVTEKGKYVELRCDPISGHTALYWYRQSLGQGPEFLIYFQGTGAADDSGLPNDRFFAVRPEGSVSTLKIQRTERGDSAVYLCASSLNTNTEAFFGQGTRLTVV.

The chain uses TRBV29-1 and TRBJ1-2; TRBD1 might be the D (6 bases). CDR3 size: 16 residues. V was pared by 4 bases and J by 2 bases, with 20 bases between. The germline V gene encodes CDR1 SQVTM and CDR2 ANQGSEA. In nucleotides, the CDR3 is TGCAGCGTTGGGACCTACCGGGGGCGCGAGAACTATGGCTACACCTTC. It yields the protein CSVGTYRGRENYGYTF.

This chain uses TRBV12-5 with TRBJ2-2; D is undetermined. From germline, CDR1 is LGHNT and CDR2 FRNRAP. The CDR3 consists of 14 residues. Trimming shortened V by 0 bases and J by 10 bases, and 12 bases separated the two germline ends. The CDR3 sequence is CASGLVRSALELFF. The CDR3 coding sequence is TGTGCTAGTGGTTTGGTACGAAGTGCCCTGGAGCTGTTTTTT. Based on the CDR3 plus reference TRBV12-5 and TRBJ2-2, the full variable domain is DARVTQTPRHKVTEMGQEVTMRCQPILGHNTVFWYRQTMMQGLELLAYFRNRAPLDDSGMPKDRFSAEMPDATLATLKIQPSEPRDSAVYFCASGLVRSALELFFGEGSRLTVL.

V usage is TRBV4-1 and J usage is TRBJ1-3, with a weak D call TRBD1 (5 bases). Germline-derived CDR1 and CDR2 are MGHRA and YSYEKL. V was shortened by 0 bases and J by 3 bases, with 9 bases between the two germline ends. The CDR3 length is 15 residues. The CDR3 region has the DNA TGCGCCAGCAGCCAAGAGGGCAGGGATGGAAACACCATATATTTT. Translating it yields CASSQEGRDGNTIYF.

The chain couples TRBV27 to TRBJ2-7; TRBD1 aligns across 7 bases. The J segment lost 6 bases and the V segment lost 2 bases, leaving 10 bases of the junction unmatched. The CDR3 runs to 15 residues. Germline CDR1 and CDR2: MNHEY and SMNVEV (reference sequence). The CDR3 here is CASSLIGQAPSEQYF. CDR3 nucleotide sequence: TGTGCCAGCAGTTTAATTGGACAGGCCCCCTCCGAGCAGTACTTC.

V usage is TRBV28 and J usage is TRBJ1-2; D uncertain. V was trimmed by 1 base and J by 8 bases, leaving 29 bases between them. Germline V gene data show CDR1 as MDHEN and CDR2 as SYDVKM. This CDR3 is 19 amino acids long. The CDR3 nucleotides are TGTGCCAGCAGTTTATTCCGGGTGGGCAGTATCTCGCGAGCGAAAGGCTACACCTTC. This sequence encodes CASSLFRVGSISRAKGYTF.

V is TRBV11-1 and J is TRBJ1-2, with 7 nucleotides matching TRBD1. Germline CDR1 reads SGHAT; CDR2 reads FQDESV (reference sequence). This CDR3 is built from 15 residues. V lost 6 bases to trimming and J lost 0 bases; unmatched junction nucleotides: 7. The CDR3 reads CASRRNRGSNYGYTF. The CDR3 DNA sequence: TGTGCCAGCAGGCGGAACAGGGGATCTAACTATGGCTACACCTTC.

The CDR3: CASSTGRDRGNEQFF. As DNA, the CDR3 is TGTGCCAGCAGTACCGGCCGGGACAGGGGGAATGAGCAGTTCTTC. The rearrangement uses TRBV6-2 or TRBV6-3 and TRBJ2-1, with 11 bases aligning to TRBD1. This CDR3 is built from 15 residues. The ends lost 5 bases at V and 7 bases at J; junction bases unmatched: 7. The V gene's germline CDR1 is MNHEY and CDR2 SVGEGT.

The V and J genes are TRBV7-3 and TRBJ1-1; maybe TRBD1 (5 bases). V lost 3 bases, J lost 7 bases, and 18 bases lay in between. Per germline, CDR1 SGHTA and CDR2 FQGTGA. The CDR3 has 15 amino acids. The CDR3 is CASSFSGTVGDEAFF. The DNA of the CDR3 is TGTGCCAGCAGCTTTTCTGGGACCGTGGGGGATGAAGCTTTCTTT.